Below, one TCR beta chain is given with its context. As yet, its antigen is unknown. The donors were all Caucasian adults (living in Nashville, Tennessee). This entry belongs to a study of shared clonotypes between healthy human individuals. The overall study: CD4 naive and CD4 memory each took three plates per donor, while CD8 naive took two and CD8 memory one. The study's findings and limits: Relative to clonotypes present in all four donors, those not shared had lower generation probabilities.

Looked up from germline, CDR1 is MDHEN and CDR2 is SYDVKM. The CDR3 is 15 residues long. V lost 3 bases and J lost 10, with 16 bases in between. Per the authors' pipeline: Filtering was not the same, since immunoSEQ gave junction-only sequences without quality scores. Sequencing used immunoSEQ multiplex PCR; TCRdb keeps in-frame clones, though not all of them. V, J and clone size were drawn from that table, and D and trimming were deduced from the DNA. The sample lists hundreds of thousands of clones, about 97% occurring once. The V gene is TRBV28, the J gene TRBJ1-6; a possible D gene is TRBD1 (5 bases). The receptor was derived from a woman in her 30s in good health. Sequencing was carried out using naive CD4+ T cells sorted from blood. As for subset: CD45RA+ positively selected. The CDR3 bases are TGTGCCAGCAGTTTTCAGGGTGGCTATAGATCACCCCTCCACTTT. This encodes CASSFQGGYRSPLHF.